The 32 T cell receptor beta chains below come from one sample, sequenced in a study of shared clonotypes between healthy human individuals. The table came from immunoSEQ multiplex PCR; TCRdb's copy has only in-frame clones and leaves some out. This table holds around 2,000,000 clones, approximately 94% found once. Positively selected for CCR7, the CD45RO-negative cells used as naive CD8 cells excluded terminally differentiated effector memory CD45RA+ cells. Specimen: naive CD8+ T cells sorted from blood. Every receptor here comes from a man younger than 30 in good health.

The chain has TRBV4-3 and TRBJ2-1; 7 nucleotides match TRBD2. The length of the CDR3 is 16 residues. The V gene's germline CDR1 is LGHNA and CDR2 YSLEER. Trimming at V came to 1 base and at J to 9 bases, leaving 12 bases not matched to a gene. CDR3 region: CASSQADGDWGGEQFF. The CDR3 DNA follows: TGCGCCAGCAGCCAAGCGGACGGTGACTGGGGGGGTGAGCAGTTCTTC.

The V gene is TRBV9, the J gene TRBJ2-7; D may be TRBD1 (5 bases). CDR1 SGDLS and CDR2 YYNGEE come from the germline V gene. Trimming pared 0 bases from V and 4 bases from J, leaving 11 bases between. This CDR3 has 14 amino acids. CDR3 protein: CASSVAKAGYEQYF. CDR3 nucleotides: TGTGCCAGCAGCGTAGCCAAAGCAGGGTACGAGCAGTACTTC.

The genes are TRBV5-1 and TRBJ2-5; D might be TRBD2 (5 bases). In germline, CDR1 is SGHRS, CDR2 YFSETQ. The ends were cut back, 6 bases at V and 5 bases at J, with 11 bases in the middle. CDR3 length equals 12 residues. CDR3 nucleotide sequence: TGCGCCAGCACCCCGGGCGGGGAGACCCAGTACTTC. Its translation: CASTPGGETQYF.

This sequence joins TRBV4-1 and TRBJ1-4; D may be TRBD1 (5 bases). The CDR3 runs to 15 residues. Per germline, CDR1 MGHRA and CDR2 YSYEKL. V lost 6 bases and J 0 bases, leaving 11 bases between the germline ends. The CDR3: CASSPGIATNEKLFF. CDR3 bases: TGCGCCAGCAGTCCAGGGATTGCAACTAATGAAAAACTGTTTTTT.

The CDR3, as DNA: TGTGCCAGCAGCTTATTTCAGCGGGGGAGGGACGAGCAGTACTTC. Translating it yields CASSLFQRGRDEQYF. The V and J genes are TRBV7-6 and TRBJ2-7; 8 bases are a match to TRBD2. The CDR3 loop spans 15 amino acids. CDR1 is SGHVS, CDR2 FNYEAQ, per germline. The J segment lost 5 bases and the V segment lost 2 bases, leaving 8 bases of the junction unmatched.

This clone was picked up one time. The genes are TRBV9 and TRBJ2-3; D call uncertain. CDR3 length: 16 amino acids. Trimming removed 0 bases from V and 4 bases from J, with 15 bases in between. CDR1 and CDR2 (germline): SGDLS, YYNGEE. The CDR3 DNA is TGTGCCAGCAGCGTAGGGGAAACACGCACGGCAGATACGCAGTATTTT. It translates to CASSVGETRTADTQYF.

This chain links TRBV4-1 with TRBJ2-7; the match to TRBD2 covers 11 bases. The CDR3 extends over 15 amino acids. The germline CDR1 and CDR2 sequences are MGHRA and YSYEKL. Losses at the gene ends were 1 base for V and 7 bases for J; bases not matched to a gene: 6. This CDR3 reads CASSQAGRLAGEQYF. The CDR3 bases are TGCGCCAGCAGCCAAGCGGGGAGACTAGCGGGGGAGCAGTACTTC.

The CDR3 DNA reads as TGTGCCAGCAGCTCAACAGGTAAACAGGCGAACTATGGCTACACCTTC. This translates into CASSSTGKQANYGYTF. The gene calls are TRBV7-9 and TRBJ1-2; a possible D gene is TRBD1 (5 bases). CDR1 is SEHNR and CDR2 is FQNEAQ in the germline V gene (reference sequence). The length of the CDR3 is 16 residues. Trimming shortened V by 4 bases and J by 2 bases, and 17 bases separated the two germline ends.

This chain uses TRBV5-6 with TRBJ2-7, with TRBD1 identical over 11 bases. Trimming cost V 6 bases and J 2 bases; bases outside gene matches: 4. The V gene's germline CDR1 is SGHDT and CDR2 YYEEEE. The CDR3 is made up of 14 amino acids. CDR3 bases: TGTGCCAGCAACGGACAGGGGGCAGCCTACGAGCAGTACTTC. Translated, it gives CASNGQGAAYEQYF. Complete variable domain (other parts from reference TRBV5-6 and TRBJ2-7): DAGVTQSPTHLIKTRGQQVTLRCSPKSGHDTVSWYQQALGQGPQFIFQYYEEEERQRGNFPDRFSGHQFPNYSSELNVNALLLGDSALYLCASNGQGAAYEQYFGPGTRLTVT.

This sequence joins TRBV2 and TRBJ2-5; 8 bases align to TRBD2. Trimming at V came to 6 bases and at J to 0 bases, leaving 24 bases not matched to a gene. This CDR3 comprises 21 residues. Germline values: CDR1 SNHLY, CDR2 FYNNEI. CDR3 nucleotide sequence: TGTGCCAGCAGCCTACTCCCAGCGGGGGACATCCCCACCGAGTACCAAGAGACCCAGTACTTC. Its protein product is CASSLLPAGDIPTEYQETQYF.

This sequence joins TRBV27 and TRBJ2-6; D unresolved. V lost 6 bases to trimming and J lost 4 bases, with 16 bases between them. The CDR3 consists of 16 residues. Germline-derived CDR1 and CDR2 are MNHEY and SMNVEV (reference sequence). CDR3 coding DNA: TGTGCCAGCAGCCCCCGCTTGGGTGCAGGGGCCAACGTCCTGACTTTC. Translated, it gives CASSPRLGAGANVLTF.

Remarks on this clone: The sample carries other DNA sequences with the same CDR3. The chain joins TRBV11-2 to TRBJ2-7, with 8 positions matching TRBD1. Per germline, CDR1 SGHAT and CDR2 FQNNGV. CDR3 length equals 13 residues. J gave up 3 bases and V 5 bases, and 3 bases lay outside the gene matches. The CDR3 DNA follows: TGTGCCAGCAGCCATGGACAGGGCTACGAGCAGTACTTC. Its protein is CASSHGQGYEQYF.

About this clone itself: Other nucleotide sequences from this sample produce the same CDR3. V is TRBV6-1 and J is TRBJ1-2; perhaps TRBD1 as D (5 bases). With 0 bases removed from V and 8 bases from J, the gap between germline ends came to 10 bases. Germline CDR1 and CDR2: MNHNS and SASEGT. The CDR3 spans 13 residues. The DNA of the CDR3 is TGTGCCAGCAGTGAAGCAAGGGGTTCGGGCTACACCTTC. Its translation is CASSEARGSGYTF.

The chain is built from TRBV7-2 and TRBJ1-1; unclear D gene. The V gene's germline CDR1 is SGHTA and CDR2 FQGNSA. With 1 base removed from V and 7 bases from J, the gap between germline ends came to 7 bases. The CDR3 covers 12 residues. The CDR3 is CASSLGIFEAFF. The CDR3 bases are TGTGCCAGCAGCTTAGGGATTTTTGAAGCTTTCTTT.

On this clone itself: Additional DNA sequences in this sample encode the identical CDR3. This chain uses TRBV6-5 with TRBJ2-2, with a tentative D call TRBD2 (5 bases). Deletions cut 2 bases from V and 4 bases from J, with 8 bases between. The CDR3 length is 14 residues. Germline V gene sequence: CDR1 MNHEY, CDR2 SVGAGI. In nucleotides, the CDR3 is TGTGCCAGCAGTTACCCGGGAACCACCGGGGAGCTGTTTTTT. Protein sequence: CASSYPGTTGELFF.

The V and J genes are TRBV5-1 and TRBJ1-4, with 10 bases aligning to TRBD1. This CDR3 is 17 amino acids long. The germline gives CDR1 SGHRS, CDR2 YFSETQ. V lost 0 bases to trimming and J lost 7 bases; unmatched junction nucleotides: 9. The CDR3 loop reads CASSLARGTGDSEKLFF. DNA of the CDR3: TGCGCCAGCAGCTTGGCACGCGGGACAGGGGACAGTGAAAAACTGTTTTTT.

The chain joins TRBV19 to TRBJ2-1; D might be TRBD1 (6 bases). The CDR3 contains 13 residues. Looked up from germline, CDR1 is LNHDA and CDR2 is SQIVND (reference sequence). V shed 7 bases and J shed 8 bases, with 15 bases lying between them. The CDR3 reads CASKGQGYHEQFF. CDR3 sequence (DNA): TGTGCCAGTAAGGGGCAGGGGTACCATGAGCAGTTCTTC. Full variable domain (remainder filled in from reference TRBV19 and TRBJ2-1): DGGITQSPKYLFRKEGQNVTLSCEQNLNHDAMYWYRQDPGQGLRLIYYSQIVNDFQKGDIAEGYSVSREKKESFPLTVTSAQKNPTAFYLCASKGQGYHEQFFGPGTRLTVL.

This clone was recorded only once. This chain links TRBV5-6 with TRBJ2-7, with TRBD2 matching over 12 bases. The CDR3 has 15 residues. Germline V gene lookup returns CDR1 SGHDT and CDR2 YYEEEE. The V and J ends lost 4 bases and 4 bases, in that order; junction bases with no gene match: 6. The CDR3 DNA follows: TGTGCCAGCAGCACGGGACTAGCGGGTATATACGAGCAGTACTTC. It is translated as CASSTGLAGIYEQYF.

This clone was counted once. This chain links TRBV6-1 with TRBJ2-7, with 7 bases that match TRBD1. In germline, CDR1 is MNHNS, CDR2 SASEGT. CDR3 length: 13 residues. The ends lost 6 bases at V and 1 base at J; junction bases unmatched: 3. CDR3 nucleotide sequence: TGTGCCAGCAGCACAGGGGAATCCTACGAGCAGTACTTC. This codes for CASSTGESYEQYF.

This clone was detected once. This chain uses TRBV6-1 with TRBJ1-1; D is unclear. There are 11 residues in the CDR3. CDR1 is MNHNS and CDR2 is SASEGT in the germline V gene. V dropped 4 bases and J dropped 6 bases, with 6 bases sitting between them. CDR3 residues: CASSAGSEAFF. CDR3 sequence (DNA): TGTGCCAGCAGTGCCGGGTCTGAAGCTTTCTTT.

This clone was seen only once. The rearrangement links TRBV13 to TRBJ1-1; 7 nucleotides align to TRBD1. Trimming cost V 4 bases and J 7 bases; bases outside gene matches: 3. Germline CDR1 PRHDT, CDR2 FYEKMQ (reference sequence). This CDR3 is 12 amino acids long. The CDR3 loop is CASSSGQVEAFF. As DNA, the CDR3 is TGTGCCAGCAGCTCCGGACAGGTTGAAGCTTTCTTT. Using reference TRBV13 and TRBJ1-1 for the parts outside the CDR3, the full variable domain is AAGVIQSPRHLIKEKRETATLKCYPIPRHDTVYWYQQGPGQDPQFLISFYEKMQSDKGSIPDRFSAQQFSDYHSELNMSSLELGDSALYFCASSSGQVEAFFGQGTRLTVV.

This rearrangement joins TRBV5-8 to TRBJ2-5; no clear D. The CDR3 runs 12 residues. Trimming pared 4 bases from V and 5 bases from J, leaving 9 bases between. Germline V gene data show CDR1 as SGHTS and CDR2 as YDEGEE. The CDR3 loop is CASSPGLETQYF. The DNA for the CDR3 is TGTGCCAGCAGCCCAGGTTTGGAGACCCAGTACTTC.

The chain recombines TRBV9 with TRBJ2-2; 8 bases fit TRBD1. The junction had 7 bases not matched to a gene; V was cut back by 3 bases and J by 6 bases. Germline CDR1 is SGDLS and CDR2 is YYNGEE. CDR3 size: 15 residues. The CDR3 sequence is CASSARQGLAGELFF. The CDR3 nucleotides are TGTGCCAGCAGCGCCCGACAGGGGTTGGCCGGGGAGCTGTTTTTT.

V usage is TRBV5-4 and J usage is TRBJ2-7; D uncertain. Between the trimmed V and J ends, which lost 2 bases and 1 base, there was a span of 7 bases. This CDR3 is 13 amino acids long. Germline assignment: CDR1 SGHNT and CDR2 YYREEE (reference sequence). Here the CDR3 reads CASSFGWSYEQYF. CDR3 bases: TGTGCCAGCAGCTTTGGCTGGTCCTACGAGCAGTACTTC.

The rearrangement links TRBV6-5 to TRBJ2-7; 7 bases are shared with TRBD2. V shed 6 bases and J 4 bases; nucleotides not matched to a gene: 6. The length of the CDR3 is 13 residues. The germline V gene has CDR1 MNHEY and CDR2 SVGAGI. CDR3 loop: CASSPGRAYEQYF. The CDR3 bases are TGTGCCAGCAGCCCAGGGAGGGCGTACGAGCAGTACTTC.

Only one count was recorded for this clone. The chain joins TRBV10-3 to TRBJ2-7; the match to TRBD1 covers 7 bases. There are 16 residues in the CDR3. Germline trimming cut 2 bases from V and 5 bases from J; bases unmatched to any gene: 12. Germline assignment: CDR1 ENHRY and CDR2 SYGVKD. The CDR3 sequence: CAISEPQLTGIHEQYF. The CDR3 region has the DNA TGTGCCATCAGTGAGCCCCAATTGACAGGGATCCACGAGCAGTACTTC.

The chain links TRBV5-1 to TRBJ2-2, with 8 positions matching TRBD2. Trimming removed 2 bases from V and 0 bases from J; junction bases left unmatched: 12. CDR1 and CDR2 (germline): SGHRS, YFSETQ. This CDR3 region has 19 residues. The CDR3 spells CASSLLSGSAEANTGELFF. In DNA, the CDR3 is TGCGCCAGCAGCTTACTAAGCGGGAGCGCCGAAGCGAACACCGGGGAGCTGTTTTTT. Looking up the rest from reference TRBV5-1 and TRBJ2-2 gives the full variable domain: KAGVTQTPRYLIKTRGQQVTLSCSPISGHRSVSWYQQTPGQGLQFLFEYFSETQRNKGNFPGRFSGRQFSNSRSEMNVSTLELGDSALYLCASSLLSGSAEANTGELFFGEGSRLTVL.

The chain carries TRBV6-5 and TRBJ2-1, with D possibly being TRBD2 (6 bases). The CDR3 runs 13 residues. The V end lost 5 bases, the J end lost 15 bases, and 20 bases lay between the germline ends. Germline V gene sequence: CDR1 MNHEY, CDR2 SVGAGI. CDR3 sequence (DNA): TGTGCCAGCAGTCACGGGGATCTGGGGGAGGCGTTCTTC. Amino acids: CASSHGDLGEAFF.

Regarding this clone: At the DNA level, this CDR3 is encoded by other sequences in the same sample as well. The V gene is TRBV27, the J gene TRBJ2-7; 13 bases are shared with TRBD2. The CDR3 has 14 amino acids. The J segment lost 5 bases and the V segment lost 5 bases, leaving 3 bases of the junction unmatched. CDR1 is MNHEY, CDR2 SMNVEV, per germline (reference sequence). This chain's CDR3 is CASSPGLAGHEQYF. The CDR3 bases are TGTGCCAGCAGTCCGGGACTAGCGGGACACGAGCAGTACTTC.

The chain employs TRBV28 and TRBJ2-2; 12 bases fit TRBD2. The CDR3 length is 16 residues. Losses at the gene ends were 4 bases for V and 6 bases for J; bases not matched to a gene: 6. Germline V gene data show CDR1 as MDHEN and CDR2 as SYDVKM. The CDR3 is CASSSPTSGSSGELFF. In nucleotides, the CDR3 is TGTGCCAGCAGTTCCCCGACTAGCGGGAGTTCCGGGGAGCTGTTTTTT.

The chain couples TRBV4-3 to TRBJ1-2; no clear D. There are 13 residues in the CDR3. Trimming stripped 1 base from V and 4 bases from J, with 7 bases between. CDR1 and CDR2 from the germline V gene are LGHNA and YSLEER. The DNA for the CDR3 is TGCGCCAGCAGCCAAGCGTTAGGCTATGGCTACACCTTC. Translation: CASSQALGYGYTF.

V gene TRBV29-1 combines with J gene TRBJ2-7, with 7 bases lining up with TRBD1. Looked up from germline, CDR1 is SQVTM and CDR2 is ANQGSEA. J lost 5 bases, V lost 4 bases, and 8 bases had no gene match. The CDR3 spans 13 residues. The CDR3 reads CSVANDRANEQYF. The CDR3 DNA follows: TGCAGCGTTGCGAACGACAGGGCGAACGAGCAGTACTTC.